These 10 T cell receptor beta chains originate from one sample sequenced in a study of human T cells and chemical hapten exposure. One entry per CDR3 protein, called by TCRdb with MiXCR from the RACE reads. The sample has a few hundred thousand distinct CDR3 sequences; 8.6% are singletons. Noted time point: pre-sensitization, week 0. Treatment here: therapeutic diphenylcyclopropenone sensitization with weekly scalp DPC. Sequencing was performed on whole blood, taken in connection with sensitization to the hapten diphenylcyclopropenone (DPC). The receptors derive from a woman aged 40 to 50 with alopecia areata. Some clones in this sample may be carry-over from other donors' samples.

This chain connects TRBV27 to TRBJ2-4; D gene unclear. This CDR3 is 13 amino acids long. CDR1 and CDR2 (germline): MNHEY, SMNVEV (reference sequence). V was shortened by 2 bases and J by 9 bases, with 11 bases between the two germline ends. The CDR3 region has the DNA TGTGCCAGCAGTTTAACCCCGACGGGCATTCAGTACTTC. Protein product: CASSLTPTGIQYF.

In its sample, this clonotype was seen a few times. CDR3 region: CASSLDPTGTYEQYF. CDR3 in DNA: TGCGCCAGCAGCTTGGACCCGACAGGAACCTACGAGCAGTACTTC. This chain uses TRBV5-1 with TRBJ2-7; TRBD1 might be the D (6 bases). Germline loops: CDR1 SGHRS, CDR2 YFSETQ. CDR3 length: 15 residues. V was cut by 0 bases and J by 2 bases, with 12 bases left in between. The full variable domain, its missing parts supplied by reference TRBV5-1 and TRBJ2-7, is KAGVTQTPRYLIKTRGQQVTLSCSPISGHRSVSWYQQTPGQGLQFLFEYFSETQRNKGNFPGRFSGRQFSNSRSEMNVSTLELGDSALYLCASSLDPTGTYEQYFGPGTRLTVT.

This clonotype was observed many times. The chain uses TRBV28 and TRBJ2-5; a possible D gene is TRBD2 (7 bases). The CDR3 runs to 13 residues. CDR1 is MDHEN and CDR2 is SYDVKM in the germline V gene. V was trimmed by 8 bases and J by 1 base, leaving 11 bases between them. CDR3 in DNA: TGTGCCAGCCTGGGAGGGGGCCAAGAGACCCAGTACTTC. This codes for CASLGGGQETQYF.

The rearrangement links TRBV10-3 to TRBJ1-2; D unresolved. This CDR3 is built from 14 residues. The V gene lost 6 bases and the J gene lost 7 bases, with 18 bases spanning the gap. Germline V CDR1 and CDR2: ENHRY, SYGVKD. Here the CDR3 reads CAISALEARGGYTF. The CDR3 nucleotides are TGTGCCATCAGCGCCTTGGAGGCGCGGGGTGGCTACACCTTC.

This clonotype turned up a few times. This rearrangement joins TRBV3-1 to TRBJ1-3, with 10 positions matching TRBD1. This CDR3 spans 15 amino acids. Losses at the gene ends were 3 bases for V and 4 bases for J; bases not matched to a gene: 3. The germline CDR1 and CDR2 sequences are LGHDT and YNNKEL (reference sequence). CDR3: CASSHDRGRGNTIYF. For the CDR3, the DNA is TGTGCCAGCAGCCACGACAGGGGGCGAGGAAACACCATATATTTT.

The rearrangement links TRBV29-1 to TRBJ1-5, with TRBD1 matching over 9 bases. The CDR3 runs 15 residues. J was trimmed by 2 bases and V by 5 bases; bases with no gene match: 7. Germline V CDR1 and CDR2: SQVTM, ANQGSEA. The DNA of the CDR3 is TGCAGCGTTAAATCACAGGGGGCTGGCAATCAGCCCCAGCATTTT. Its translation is CSVKSQGAGNQPQHF.

The CDR3 spells CASSQFHRDRVNSPLHF. CDR3 in DNA: TGTGCCAGCAGCCAATTCCACCGGGACAGAGTTAATTCACCCCTCCACTTT. The V and J genes are TRBV16 and TRBJ1-6; 7 bases line up with TRBD1. The V segment lost 1 base and the J segment 6 bases; nucleotides outside the gene matches: 9. CDR3 length: 17 amino acids. CDR1 is KGHSY and CDR2 is FQNENV in the germline V gene.

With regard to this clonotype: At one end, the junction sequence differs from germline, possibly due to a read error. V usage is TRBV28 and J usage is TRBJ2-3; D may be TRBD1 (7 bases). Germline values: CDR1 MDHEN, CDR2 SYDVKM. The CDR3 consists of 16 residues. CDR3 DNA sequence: TGTGCCAGCGGTTTAGGGACAGCGAGTGGGGCGGGGACGCAGTATTTT. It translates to CASGLGTASGAGTQYF.

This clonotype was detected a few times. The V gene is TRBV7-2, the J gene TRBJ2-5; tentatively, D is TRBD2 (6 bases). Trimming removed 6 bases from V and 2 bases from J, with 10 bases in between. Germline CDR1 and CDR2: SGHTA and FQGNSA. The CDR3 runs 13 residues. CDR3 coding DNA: TGTGCCAGCAGGACGGGGGATCAAGAGACCCAGTACTTC. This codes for CASRTGDQETQYF.

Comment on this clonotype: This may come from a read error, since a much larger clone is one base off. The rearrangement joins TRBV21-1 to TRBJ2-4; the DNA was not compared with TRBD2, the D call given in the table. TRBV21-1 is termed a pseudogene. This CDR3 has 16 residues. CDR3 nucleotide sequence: TGTGCCCGCAGCAAGGGAGGCCAACTAGCCAAAAACATTCAGTACTTC. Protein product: CARSKGGQLAKNIQYF.